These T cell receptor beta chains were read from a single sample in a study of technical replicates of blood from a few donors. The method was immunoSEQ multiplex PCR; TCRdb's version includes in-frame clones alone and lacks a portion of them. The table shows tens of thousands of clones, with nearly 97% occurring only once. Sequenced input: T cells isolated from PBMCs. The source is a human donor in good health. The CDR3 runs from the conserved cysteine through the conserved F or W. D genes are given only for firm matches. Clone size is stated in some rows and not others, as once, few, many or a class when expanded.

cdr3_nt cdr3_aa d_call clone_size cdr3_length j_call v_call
TGTGCCAGCAGTGTGGGCGGGGTCTATGGCTACACCTTC CASSVGGVYGYTF . . 13 TRBJ1-2 TRBV2
TGTGCCAGCAGCTTGGGGGACAGGACGAGGAACACTGAAGCTTTCTTT CASSLGDRTRNTEAFF TRBD1 once 16 TRBJ1-1 TRBV11-3
TGTGCCAGCAGTGTACAGAGCTCCTACGAGCAGTACTTC CASSVQSSYEQYF . once 13 TRBJ2-7 TRBV2
TGTGCCAGCAGTGAGGGACTGAGCTATGGCTACACCTTC CASSEGLSYGYTF . . 13 TRBJ1-2 TRBV6-1
TGTGCCAGCAGCCTTCGGACTAGTATCGACAATGAGCAGTTCTTC CASSLRTSIDNEQFF TRBD2 . 15 TRBJ2-1 TRBV9
TGTGCCAGCAGCCTGACTAGCGGGAGTTACAATGAGCAGTTCTTC CASSLTSGSYNEQFF TRBD2 once 15 TRBJ2-1 TRBV6-5
TGTGCCAGCACCCCGGGAGGACAGGGGAAGACCCAGTACTTC CASTPGGQGKTQYF TRBD1 few 14 TRBJ2-5 TRBV2
TGTGCCAGCAGCCAGCAAGTCCCGGGACAGGGGGGATATAGCAATCAGCCCCAGCATTTT CASSQQVPGQGGYSNQPQHF TRBD1 . 20 TRBJ1-5 TRBV4-2
TGTGCCAGCAGTGCGACAGGGCAGGGTCAGCCCCAGCATTTT CASSATGQGQPQHF TRBD1 . 14 TRBJ1-5 TRBV2
TGCGCCAGCAGCCAAGAGGGACACCTGCCCAACTATGGCTACACCTTC CASSQEGHLPNYGYTF . . 16 TRBJ1-2 TRBV4-1
TGTGCCAGCAGCCACCCGGACTTTCCGAGCTCCTACAATGAGCAGTTCTTC CASSHPDFPSSYNEQFF . . 17 TRBJ2-1 TRBV4-2
TGTGCCGGCAGATCCGGGACATCTCTCAATCAGCCCCAGCATTTT CAGRSGTSLNQPQHF . . 15 TRBJ1-5 TRBV28
TGTGCCAGCAGCAGGGACAGATATCTTCAAGAGACCCAGTACTTC CASSRDRYLQETQYF TRBD1 . 15 TRBJ2-5 TRBV11-1
TGTGCCAGCAGTTCAGGGGGAAAGTCCTACGAGCAGTACTTC CASSSGGKSYEQYF TRBD1 . 14 TRBJ2-7 TRBV28
TGTGCTAGTGGTTTACGGGACGTGGAGGACAGGCCCGCTGAAGCTTTCTTT CASGLRDVEDRPAEAFF TRBD1 . 17 TRBJ1-1 TRBV12-5
TGTGCCAGCAGTTATTCCACAGGGTTGGGAAACACCATATATTTT CASSYSTGLGNTIYF . . 15 TRBJ1-3 TRBV6-5
TGTGCCAGCAGTGTCCGTGCCCCGACCCGGACAGGCCTATTCTACAATGAGCAGTTCTTC CASSVRAPTRTGLFYNEQFF TRBD1 . 20 TRBJ2-1 TRBV6-1
TGTGCCAGCAGCCTAGACCCCAGGGGTCTGGGAGAGACCCAGTACTTC CASSLDPRGLGETQYF . . 16 TRBJ2-5 TRBV7-9
TGCGCCAGCAGCCAGGGAGGGGTAAGCAATCAGCCCCAGCATTTT CASSQGGVSNQPQHF . . 15 TRBJ1-5 TRBV4-1
TGTGCCAGCAGCGTTCTAGCGGGGGGGGGCACAGATACGCAGTATTTT CASSVLAGGGTDTQYF TRBD2 . 16 TRBJ2-3 TRBV9
TGCGCCAGCAGCCCCCGGACAGAATCCCACGAGCAGTACTTC CASSPRTESHEQYF . once 14 TRBJ2-7 TRBV5-1
TGCAGCGTTGAAGGGACTACCTACGAGCAGTACTTC CSVEGTTYEQYF . . 12 TRBJ2-7 TRBV29-1
TGTGCCAGCAGCCTGCTGTCAGGGTCCACTGAAGCTTTCTTT CASSLLSGSTEAFF . . 14 TRBJ1-1 TRBV5-4
TGTGCCAGCAGTTACTCGTCCGCGGGTAATCAGCCCCAGCATTTT CASSYSSAGNQPQHF . . 15 TRBJ1-5 TRBV6-6
TGCGCCAGCAGCTGGGGCGGACAGGGGGAGCTGTTTTTT CASSWGGQGELFF . . 13 TRBJ2-2 TRBV5-1
TGTGCCAGCAGCTTAGATCGGCAGGGGAACAATGAGCAGTTCTTC CASSLDRQGNNEQFF . . 15 TRBJ2-1 TRBV11-2
TGTGCCAGCAGCTTACCCAGGGCCCGGGAGCAGTACTTC CASSLPRAREQYF . . 13 TRBJ2-7 TRBV5-4
TGTGCCAGCAGGCGGGACGCTCAAGAGACCCAGTACTTC CASRRDAQETQYF . . 13 TRBJ2-5 TRBV2
TGTGCCAGCAGTGAATGGTACCGTGGAGGGGTTAATGAAAAACTGTTTTTT CASSEWYRGGVNEKLFF . once 17 TRBJ1-4 TRBV6-1
TGTGCCAGCAGTTTTGGCAGGGGTGACACTGAAGCTTTCTTT CASSFGRGDTEAFF . . 14 TRBJ1-1 TRBV27
TGTGCCAGCAGCTTGTGGCTAGCGGGAGTTGGGCAGTACTTC CASSLWLAGVGQYF TRBD2 . 14 TRBJ2-7 TRBV7-2
TGCGCCAGCAGCCAAGGGGCCGGGACAGGGGCTGGGGCCAACGTCCTGACTTTC CASSQGAGTGAGANVLTF TRBD1 . 18 TRBJ2-6 TRBV4-1
TGTGCCAGCAGCAAACGAGGACAGGGATCGCAGCCCCAGCATTTT CASSKRGQGSQPQHF TRBD1 . 15 TRBJ1-5 TRBV7-9
TGTGCCTGGAAGGGAGGGGCCCGAGAGACCCAGTACTTC CAWKGGARETQYF TRBD2 . 13 TRBJ2-5 TRBV30
TGCGCCAGCAGCCTCCCGGCGGAGGCAGGTGGGACCTACGAGCAGTACTTC CASSLPAEAGGTYEQYF . once 17 TRBJ2-7 TRBV4-1
TGTGCCAGCAAGTCGGGGGAGACCCAGTACTTC CASKSGETQYF . . 11 TRBJ2-5 TRBV6-6
TGTGCCAGCACCGCGACTGAAACCTACGAGCAGTACTTC CASTATETYEQYF . . 13 TRBJ2-7 TRBV7-9
TGCGCCAGCAGTGAGTGGGGCACAGGGCGACAAGAGACCCAGTACTTC CASSEWGTGRQETQYF . . 16 TRBJ2-5 TRBV10-2
TGTGCCAGCAGCGTAGGGACGGGGGAGTACAATGAGCAGTTCTTC CASSVGTGEYNEQFF . . 15 TRBJ2-1 TRBV9
TGTGCCAGCAGCCTCGAGCCAAACGAGCAGTACTTC CASSLEPNEQYF . . 12 TRBJ2-7 TRBV7-8
TGTGCCAGCAGTTTTTGGGGCTCGGCCCAGCATTTT CASSFWGSAQHF . . 12 TRBJ1-5 TRBV28
TGTGCCAGCAGCTACCCCCTGACAGGGGACGAGCAGTACTTC CASSYPLTGDEQYF TRBD1 . 14 TRBJ2-7 TRBV5-6
TGTGCCAGCAGCCGAAGACAGGGGGCGCGGAACACTGAAGCTTTCTTT CASSRRQGARNTEAFF TRBD1 . 16 TRBJ1-1 TRBV7-6
TGTGCCAGCTCACTCGACAGGGCCGAGCAGTACTTC CASSLDRAEQYF TRBD1 . 12 TRBJ2-7 TRBV18
TGTGCCAGTGCGGTGATGGAGAACACTGAAGCTTTCTTT CASAVMENTEAFF . few 13 TRBJ1-1 TRBV19
TGTGCTAGTGGTTTGGTAAGGGGACAGGGAGTTAACTATGGCTACACCTTC CASGLVRGQGVNYGYTF TRBD1 . 17 TRBJ1-2 TRBV12-5
TGCGCCAGCAGCCAAGCGTCTTCCTACGAGCAGTACTTC CASSQASSYEQYF . . 13 TRBJ2-7 TRBV4-1
TGTGCCAGCAGCCAAGGGCTAGCCCTCAGCGGGGAGCTGTTTTTT CASSQGLALSGELFF . once 15 TRBJ2-2 TRBV4-2
TGCGCCAGCAGCCAAGATGGGGGGGGTTCTATCACTGAAGCTTTCTTT CASSQDGGGSITEAFF . . 16 TRBJ1-1 TRBV4-1